Presented here are 2 T cell receptor beta chains from one specimen sequenced in a study of Ad26.COV2.S vaccination and SARS-CoV-2 variants. Measured with immunoSEQ multiplex PCR; TCRdb has only the in-frame clones, and not every one. The sample holds a few hundred thousand clones; approximately 87% are singletons and the top ten take roughly 4%. The treatment was: over 15 received Ad26.COV2.S at low or high dose, single or two shots; about 5 received placebo; per-sample allocation not given. Specimens were obtained on day 63 following the first vaccine or placebo injection. Sequencing used peripheral blood, obtained in a trial of Ad26.COV2.S vaccine versus placebo. The receptors come from a person aged 18-65 years who received the Ad26.COV2.S COVID-19 vaccine or a placebo.

This clone was recorded once. This chain uses TRBV7-2 with TRBJ2-7; D is possibly TRBD2 (6 bases). Germline assignment: CDR1 SGHTA and CDR2 FQGNSA. The length of the CDR3 is 16 residues. V lost 1 base and J lost 0, with 13 bases in between. The CDR3 nucleotides are TGTGCCAGCAGCTTAGTAGGAGGGCGCAACTCCTACGAGCAGTACTTC. Amino acids: CASSLVGGRNSYEQYF.

The rearrangement joins TRBV21-1 to TRBJ1-5. TRBV21-1 constitutes a pseudogene. This CDR3 region has 15 residues. CDR3 DNA: TGTGCCAGCAGCACCTTCGGTGCCAGTCCGTGGCCCCAGCATTTT. This gives the protein CASSTFGASPWPQHF.